This T cell receptor beta chain is from a study of identifying expanded T cells in peripheral blood. Study-wide results and limits: Clone count variance between roughly two-week samples rose with total template count. About 1.2 clones differed between technical replicates, versus about 17 and 20 over time.

In regard to this clone: The antigen remains undetermined.

Assay used: immunoSEQ multiplex PCR; TCRdb lists only in-frame clones, some missing. The repertoire holds about 86,000 clones, 70% to 90% seen once, with roughly 4.4% in the top ten. The CDR3 has 16 residues. With 4 bases clipped from V and 0 bases from J, the junction kept 8 bases outside the gene matches. In germline, CDR1 is KGHSH, CDR2 LQKENI. Healthy donors had no documented immune events, such as infections, while sampled. The clonotype originates from a person aged 18 to 75 in good health. Sequenced: blood. V usage is TRBV18 and J usage is TRBJ1-1, with 7 nucleotides matching TRBD1. The CDR3 sequence is CASSRQGSGMNTEAFF. The CDR3, as DNA: TGTGCCAGCTCACGACAGGGATCAGGCATGAACACTGAAGCTTTCTTT.